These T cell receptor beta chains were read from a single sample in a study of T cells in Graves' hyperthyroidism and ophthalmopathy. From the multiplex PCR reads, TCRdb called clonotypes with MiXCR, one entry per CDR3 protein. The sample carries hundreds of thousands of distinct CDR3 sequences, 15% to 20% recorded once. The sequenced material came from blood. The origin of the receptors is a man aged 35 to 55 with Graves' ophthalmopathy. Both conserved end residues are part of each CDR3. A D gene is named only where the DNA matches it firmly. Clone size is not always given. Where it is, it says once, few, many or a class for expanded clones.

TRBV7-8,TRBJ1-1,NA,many,TGTGCCAGCAGCAAAAAGGACAGGAACACTGAAGCTTTCTTT,CASSKKDRNTEAFF
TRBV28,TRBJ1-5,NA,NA,TGTGCCACCACGGGAAGGGGCGCCTACAATCAGCCCCAGCATTTT,CATTGRGAYNQPQHF
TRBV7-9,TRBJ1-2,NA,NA,TGTGCCAGCAGCTTAGTTCAGGACTATGGCTACACCTTC,CASSLVQDYGYTF
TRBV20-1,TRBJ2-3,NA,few,TGCAGTGCTAGTCCTCGGAGGGCCAGGTCAGATACGCAGTATTTT,CSASPRRARSDTQYF
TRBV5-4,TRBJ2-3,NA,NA,TGTGCCAGCAGCTCCCGTAGGGGGGAGGCAGATACGCAGTATTTT,CASSSRRGEADTQYF
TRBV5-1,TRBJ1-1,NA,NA,TGCGCCAGCAGCCCCCAACCCACGGTGAACACTGAAGCTTTCTTT,CASSPQPTVNTEAFF
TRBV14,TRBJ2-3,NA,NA,TGTGCCAGCAGCCAAGAATCTATACCCCCCCCGGATACGCAGTATTTT,CASSQESIPPPDTQYF
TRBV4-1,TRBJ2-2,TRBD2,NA,TGCGCCAGCAGCCAAGATTTAAGCGGGGGGCCCACCGGGGAGCTGTTTTTT,CASSQDLSGGPTGELFF
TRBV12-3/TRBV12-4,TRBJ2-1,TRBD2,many,TGTGCCAGCAGTTTGAGCGGGAGAGTCACCTACAATGAGCAGTTCTTC,CASSLSGRVTYNEQFF
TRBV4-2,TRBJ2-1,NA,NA,TGTGCCAGTAGTATTGGTGGCTCCTACAATGAGCAGTTCTTC,CASSIGGSYNEQFF
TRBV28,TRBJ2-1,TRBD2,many,TGTGCCAGCAGTCCCTCCGGGACTAGCGTCTACAATGAGCAGTTCTTC,CASSPSGTSVYNEQFF
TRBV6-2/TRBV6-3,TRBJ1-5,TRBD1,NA,TGTGCCAGCAGCCGAGCCGGGACAGGGGGCCATCAGCCCCAGCATTTT,CASSRAGTGGHQPQHF
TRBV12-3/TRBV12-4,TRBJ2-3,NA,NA,TGTGCCAGCGTGCCCCTGACGCAGTATTTT,CASVPLTQYF
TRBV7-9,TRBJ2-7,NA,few,TGTGCCAGCAGCCCTAGTCCCGGCTACGAGCAGTACTTC,CASSPSPGYEQYF
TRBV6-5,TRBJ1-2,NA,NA,TGTGCCAGCAGTTACTCTCTCGCCAGCTATGGCTACACCTTC,CASSYSLASYGYTF
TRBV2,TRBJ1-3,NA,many,TGTGCCAGCAGTGAAAGGGGTTCTGGAAACACCATATATTTT,CASSERGSGNTIYF
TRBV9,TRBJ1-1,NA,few,TGTGCCAGCAGCGTAGGGGGCGGGACCAAAGGCACTGAAGCTTTCTTT,CASSVGGGTKGTEAFF
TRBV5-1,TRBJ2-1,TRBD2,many,TGCGCCAGCAGCTTGGATGGGACTACATACAATGAGCAGTTCTTC,CASSLDGTTYNEQFF
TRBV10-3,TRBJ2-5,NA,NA,TGTGCCATCAGTGAGGGCGTAGAGACCCAGTACTTC,CAISEGVETQYF